These T cell receptor beta chains were read from a single sample in a study of Graves' ophthalmopathy and Graves' hyperthyroidism. TCRdb recomputed calls from the multiplex PCR reads with MiXCR, one row per CDR3 protein. Of about 700,000 distinct CDR3 sequences detected, roughly 41% appear once; the ten largest clones hold 40% to 55%. Material for sequencing was peripheral blood. The origin of the receptors is an adult man with Graves' ophthalmopathy. CDR3s include the opening cysteine and the closing phenylalanine or tryptophan. A D gene is named only where the DNA matches it firmly. Clone size, where shown, is once, few, many, or a class for clones that have expanded.

d_gene: TRBD1; abundance: few; v_gene: TRBV19; j_gene: TRBJ1-5; CDR3nt: TGTGCCAGTAGTAGGTACGGGACAGGGATGCGGGCGAATCAGCCCCAGCATTTT; CDR3aa: CASSRYGTGMRANQPQHF
d_gene: TRBD1; abundance: many; v_gene: TRBV10-2; j_gene: TRBJ2-7; CDR3nt: TGCGCCAGCAGGAGACAGGGATCCTACGAGCAGTACTTC; CDR3aa: CASRRQGSYEQYF
d_gene: .; abundance: many; v_gene: TRBV9; j_gene: TRBJ2-6; CDR3nt: TGTGCCAGCAGCGTAGCTGGCCTCCCGGGGGCCAACGTCCTGACTTTC; CDR3aa: CASSVAGLPGANVLTF
d_gene: .; abundance: .; v_gene: TRBV7-9; j_gene: TRBJ2-2; CDR3nt: TGTGCCTGGAACGGACAGAACACCGGGGAGCTGTTTTTT; CDR3aa: CAWNGQNTGELFF
d_gene: .; abundance: many; v_gene: TRBV20-1; j_gene: TRBJ2-5; CDR3nt: TGCAGTGCCGCGGACGGGGGGCAACAAGAGACCCAGTACTTC; CDR3aa: CSAADGGQQETQYF
d_gene: .; abundance: once; v_gene: TRBV2; j_gene: TRBJ2-5; CDR3nt: TGTGCCAGCAGCCAAGAAGGCGATACGGAGACCCAGTACTTC; CDR3aa: CASSQEGDTETQYF
d_gene: .; abundance: many; v_gene: TRBV2; j_gene: TRBJ1-6; CDR3nt: TGTGCCAGCAGTGGGGAGAGAAATTCACCCCTCCACTTT; CDR3aa: CASSGERNSPLHF
d_gene: .; abundance: few; v_gene: TRBV7-2; j_gene: TRBJ1-5; CDR3nt: TGTGCCAGCAGCCGTTGGGGGGTGGGGGTCCCCCAGCATTTT; CDR3aa: CASSRWGVGVPQHF
d_gene: TRBD2; abundance: .; v_gene: TRBV29-1; j_gene: TRBJ2-5; CDR3nt: TGCAGCGTTGCGGGACTAGGAAAGACCCAGTACTTC; CDR3aa: CSVAGLGKTQYF
d_gene: TRBD2; abundance: many; v_gene: TRBV10-3; j_gene: TRBJ2-7; CDR3nt: TGTGCCATCAGTGAGGGACTAGCGGGCGCCTACGAGCAGTACTTC; CDR3aa: CAISEGLAGAYEQYF
d_gene: .; abundance: many; v_gene: TRBV2; j_gene: TRBJ2-7; CDR3nt: TGTGCCAGCAGTGAAGCAGTGGACGGCTCCTACGAGCAGTACTTC; CDR3aa: CASSEAVDGSYEQYF
d_gene: TRBD2; abundance: .; v_gene: TRBV12-3/TRBV12-4; j_gene: TRBJ2-5; CDR3nt: TGTGCCAGCAGTTGGACTAGCGGGGAGAACCAGTACTTC; CDR3aa: CASSWTSGENQYF
d_gene: .; abundance: many; v_gene: TRBV20-1; j_gene: TRBJ2-7; CDR3nt: TGCAGTGCTAGTGTGTCACCCTCCTACGAGCAGTACTTC; CDR3aa: CSASVSPSYEQYF
d_gene: TRBD1; abundance: .; v_gene: TRBV25-1; j_gene: TRBJ1-4; CDR3nt: TGTGCCAGCAGTGATAGTGCCGGGACAGCTAATGAAAAACTGTTTTTT; CDR3aa: CASSDSAGTANEKLFF